This TCR beta chain was obtained from a study of post-analysis software for immune sequencing data. Broader study findings: Compared with controls, patients showed significantly lower normalized Chao1 diversity. Controls had lower frequencies than patients of four or five TRBV segments, which included TRBV5-6, TRBV5-1 and TRBV20-1. F-measure co-clustering was strong for batch-matched samples.

Carried by the TCR beta cDNA libraries were unique molecular identifiers. Each batch of about 0.95 to 11 million T cells produced roughly 0.5 million cDNA molecules. MiXCR, applied by TCRdb to the PCR reads, yields one record per CDR3 protein. In the table there are fewer than 600,000 distinct CDR3 sequences, nearly 45% of which are singletons. V was trimmed by 5 bases and J by 5 bases, leaving 9 bases between them. The germline gives CDR1 SEHNR, CDR2 FQNEAQ (reference sequence). The CDR3 is 12 residues long. Remarks on this clonotype: The target antigen is unknown.

Sequences were obtained from blood. The origin of this receptor is a girl aged 10-17 years with multiple sclerosis. The chain employs TRBV7-9 and TRBJ2-5; possible D gene TRBD1, 5 bases. CDR3 nucleotide sequence: TGTGCCAGCAGCAGGACACAGGAGACCCAGTACTTC. It specifies CASSRTQETQYF. The complete variable domain, with remaining parts taken from reference TRBV7-9 and TRBJ2-5, reads DTGVSQNPRHKITKRGQNVTFRCDPISEHNRLYWYRQTLGQGPEFLTYFQNEAQLEKSRLLSDRFSAERPKGSFSTLEIQRTEQGDSAMYLCASSRTQETQYFGPGTRLLVL.